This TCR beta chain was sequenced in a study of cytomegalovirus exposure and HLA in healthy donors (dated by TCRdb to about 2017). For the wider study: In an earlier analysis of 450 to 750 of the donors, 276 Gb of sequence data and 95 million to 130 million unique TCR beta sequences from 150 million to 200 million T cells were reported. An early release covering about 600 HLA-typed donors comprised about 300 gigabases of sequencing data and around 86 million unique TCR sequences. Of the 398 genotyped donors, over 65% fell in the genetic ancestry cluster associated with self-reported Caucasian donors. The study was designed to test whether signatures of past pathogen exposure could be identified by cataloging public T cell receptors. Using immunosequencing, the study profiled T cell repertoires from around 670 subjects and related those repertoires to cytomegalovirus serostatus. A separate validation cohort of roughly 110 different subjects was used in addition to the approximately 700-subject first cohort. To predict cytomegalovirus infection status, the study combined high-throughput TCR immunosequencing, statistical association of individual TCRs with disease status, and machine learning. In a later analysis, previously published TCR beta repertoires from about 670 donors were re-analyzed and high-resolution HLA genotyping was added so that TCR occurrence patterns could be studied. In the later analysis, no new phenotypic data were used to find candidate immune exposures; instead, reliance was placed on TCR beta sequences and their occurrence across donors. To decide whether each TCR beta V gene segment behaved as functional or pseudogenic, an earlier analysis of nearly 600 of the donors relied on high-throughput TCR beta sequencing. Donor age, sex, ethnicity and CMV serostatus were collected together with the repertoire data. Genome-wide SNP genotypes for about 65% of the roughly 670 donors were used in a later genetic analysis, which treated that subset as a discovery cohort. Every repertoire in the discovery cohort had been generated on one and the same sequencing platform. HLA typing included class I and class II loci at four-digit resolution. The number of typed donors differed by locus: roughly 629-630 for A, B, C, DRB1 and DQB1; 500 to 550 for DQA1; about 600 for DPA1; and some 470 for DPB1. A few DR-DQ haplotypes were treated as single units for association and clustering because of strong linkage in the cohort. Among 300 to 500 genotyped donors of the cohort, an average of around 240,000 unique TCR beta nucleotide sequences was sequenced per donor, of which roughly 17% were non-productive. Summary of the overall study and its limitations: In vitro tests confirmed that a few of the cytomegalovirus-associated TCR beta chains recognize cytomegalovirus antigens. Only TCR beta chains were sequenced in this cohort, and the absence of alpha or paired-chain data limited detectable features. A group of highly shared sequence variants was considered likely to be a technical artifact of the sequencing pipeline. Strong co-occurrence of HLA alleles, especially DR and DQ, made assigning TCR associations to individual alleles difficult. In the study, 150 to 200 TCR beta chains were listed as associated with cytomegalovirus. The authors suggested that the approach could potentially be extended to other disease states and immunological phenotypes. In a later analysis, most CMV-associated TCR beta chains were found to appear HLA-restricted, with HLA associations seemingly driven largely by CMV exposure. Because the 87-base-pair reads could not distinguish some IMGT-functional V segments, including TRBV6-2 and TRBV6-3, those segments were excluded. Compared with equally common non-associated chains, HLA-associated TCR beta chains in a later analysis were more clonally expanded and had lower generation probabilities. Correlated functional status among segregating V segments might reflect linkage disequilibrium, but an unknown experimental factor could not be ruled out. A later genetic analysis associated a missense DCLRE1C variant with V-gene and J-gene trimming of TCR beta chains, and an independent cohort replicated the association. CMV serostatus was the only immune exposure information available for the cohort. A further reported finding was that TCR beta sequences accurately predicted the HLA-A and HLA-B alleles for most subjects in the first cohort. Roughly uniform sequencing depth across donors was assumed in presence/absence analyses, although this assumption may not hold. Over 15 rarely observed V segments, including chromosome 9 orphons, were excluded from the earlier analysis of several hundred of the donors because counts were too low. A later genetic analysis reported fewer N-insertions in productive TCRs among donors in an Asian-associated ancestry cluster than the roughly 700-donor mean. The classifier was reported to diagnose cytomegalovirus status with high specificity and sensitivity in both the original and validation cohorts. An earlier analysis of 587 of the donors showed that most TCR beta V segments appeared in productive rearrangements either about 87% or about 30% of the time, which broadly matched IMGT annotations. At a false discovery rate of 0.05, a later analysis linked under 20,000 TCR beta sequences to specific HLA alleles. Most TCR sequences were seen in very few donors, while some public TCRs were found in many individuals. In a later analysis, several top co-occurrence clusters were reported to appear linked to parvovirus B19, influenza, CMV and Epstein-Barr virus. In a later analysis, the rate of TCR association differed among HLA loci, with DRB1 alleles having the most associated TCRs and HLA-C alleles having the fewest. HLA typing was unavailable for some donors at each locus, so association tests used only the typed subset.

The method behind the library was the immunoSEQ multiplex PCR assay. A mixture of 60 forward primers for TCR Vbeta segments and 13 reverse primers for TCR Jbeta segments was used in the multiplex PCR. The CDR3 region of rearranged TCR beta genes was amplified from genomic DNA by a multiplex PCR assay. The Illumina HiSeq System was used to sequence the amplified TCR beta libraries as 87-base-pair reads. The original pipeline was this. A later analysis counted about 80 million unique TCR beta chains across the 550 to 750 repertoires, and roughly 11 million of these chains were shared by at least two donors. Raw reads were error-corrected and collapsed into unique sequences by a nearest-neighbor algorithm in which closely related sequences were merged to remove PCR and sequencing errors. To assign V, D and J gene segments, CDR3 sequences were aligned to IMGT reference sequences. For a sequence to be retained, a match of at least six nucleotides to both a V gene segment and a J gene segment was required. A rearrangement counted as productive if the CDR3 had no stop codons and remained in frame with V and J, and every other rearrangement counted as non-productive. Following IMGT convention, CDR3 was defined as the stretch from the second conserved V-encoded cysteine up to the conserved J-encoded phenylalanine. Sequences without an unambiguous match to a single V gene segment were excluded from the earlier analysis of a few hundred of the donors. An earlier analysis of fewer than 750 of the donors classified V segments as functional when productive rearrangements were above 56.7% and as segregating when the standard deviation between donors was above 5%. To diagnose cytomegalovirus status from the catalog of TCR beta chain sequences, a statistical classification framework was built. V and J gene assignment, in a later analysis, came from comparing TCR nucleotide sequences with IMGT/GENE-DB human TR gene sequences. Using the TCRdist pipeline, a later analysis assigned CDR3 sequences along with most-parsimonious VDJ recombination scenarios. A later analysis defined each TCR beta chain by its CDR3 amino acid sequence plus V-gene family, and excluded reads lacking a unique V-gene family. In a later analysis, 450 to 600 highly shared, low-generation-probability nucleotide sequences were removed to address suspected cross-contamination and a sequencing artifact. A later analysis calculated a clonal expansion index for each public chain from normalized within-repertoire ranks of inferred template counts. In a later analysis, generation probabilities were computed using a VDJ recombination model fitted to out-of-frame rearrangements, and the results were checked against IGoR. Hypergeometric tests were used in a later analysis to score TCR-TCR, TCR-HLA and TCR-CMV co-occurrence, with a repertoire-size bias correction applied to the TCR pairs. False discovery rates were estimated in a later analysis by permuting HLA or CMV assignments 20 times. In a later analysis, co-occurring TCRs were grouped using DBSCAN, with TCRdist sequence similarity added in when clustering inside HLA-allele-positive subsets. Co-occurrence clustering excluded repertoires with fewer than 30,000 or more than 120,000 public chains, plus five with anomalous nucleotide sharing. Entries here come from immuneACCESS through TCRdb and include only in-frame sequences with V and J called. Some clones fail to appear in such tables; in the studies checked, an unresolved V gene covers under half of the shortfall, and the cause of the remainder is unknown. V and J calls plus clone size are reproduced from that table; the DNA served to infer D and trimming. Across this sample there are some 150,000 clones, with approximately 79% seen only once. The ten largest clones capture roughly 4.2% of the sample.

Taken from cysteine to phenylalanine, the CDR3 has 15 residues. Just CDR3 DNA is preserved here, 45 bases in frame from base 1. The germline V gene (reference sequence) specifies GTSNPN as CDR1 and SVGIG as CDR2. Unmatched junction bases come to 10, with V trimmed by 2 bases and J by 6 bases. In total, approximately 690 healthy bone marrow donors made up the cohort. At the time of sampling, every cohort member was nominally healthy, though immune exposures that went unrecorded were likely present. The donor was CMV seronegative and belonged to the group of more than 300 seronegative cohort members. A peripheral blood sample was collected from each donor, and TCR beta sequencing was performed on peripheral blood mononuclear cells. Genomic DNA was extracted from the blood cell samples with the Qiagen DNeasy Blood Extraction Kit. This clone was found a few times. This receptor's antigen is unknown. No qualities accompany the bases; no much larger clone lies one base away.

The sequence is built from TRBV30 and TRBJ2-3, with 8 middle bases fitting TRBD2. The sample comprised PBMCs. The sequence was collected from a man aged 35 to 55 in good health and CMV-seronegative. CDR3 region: CAWSRSSGTTDTQYF. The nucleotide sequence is TGTGCCTGGAGTAGAAGTAGCGGGACCACGGATACGCAGTATTTT. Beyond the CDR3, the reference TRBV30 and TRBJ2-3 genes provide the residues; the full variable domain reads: SQTIHQWPATLVQPVGSPLSLECTVEGTSNPNLYWYRQAAGRGLQLLFYSVGIGQISSEVPQNLSASRPQDRQFILSSKKLLLSDSGFYLCAWSRSSGTTDTQYFGPGTRLTVL.